Below, 13 T cell receptor beta chains from the same sample are listed, as sequenced in a study of cytomegalovirus exposure and HLA in healthy donors. The PCR ran on 60 Vbeta and 13 Jbeta primers. Libraries were prepared by immunoSEQ multiplex PCR; TCRdb keeps only in-frame clonotypes and omits some of them. Of 55,000 to 90,000 clones in the sample, roughly four fifths are singletons; the top ten hold about 6.5%. The sequencing sample was made of PBMCs. The receptors derive from a man between 50 and 59 years old in good health and CMV-seronegative.

The chain uses TRBV5-1 and TRBJ1-5, with 9 bases fitting TRBD1. The length of the CDR3 is 14 residues. The ends lost 0 bases at V and 5 bases at J; junction bases unmatched: 0. Germline values: CDR1 SGHRS, CDR2 YFSETQ. The CDR3 loop reads CASSLGDRDQPQHF. The CDR3 DNA sequence: TGCGCCAGCAGCTTGGGGGACAGGGATCAGCCCCAGCATTTT.

The CDR3 region is CASSPGQLQETQYF. The CDR3 coding sequence is TGTGCCAGCAGCCCCGGACAGTTACAAGAGACCCAGTACTTC. The V gene is TRBV7-8, the J gene TRBJ2-5; tentatively, D is TRBD1 (6 bases). V dropped 5 bases and J dropped 2 bases, with 12 bases sitting between them. The CDR3 runs to 14 residues. Germline values: CDR1 SGHVS, CDR2 FQNEAQ.

This sequence joins TRBV5-1 and TRBJ2-7; D call uncertain. Germline V lookup: CDR1 SGHRS, CDR2 YFSETQ. V lost 1 base, J lost 0 bases, and 17 bases lay in between. The CDR3 totals 17 residues. DNA of the CDR3: TGCGCCAGCAGCTTGACCACTCTTGGCGGAAGCTCCTACGAGCAGTACTTC. It codes for CASSLTTLGGSSYEQYF.

The rearrangement uses TRBV25-1 and TRBJ1-2; 7 bases line up with TRBD1. CDR1 MGHDK and CDR2 SYGVNS come from the germline V gene. Unmatched junction bases numbered 1, after V lost 4 bases and J lost 8 bases. The CDR3 sequence is 11 residues long. As DNA, the CDR3 is TGTGCCAGCAGTGTAGGGGGCGGCTACACCTTC. Its translation is CASSVGGGYTF.

J is TRBJ2-7 and V is TRBV27; the match to TRBD1 covers 7 bases. This CDR3 spans 12 amino acids. Germline lookup yields CDR1 MNHEY and CDR2 SMNVEV (reference sequence). The trim removed 9 bases at V and 3 bases at J, leaving 5 bases unmatched. The CDR3 DNA follows: TGTGCCAGTTTCGACAGGGACTACGAGCAGTACTTC. This codes for CASFDRDYEQYF.

The chain links TRBV19 to TRBJ2-6; 8 positions match TRBD1. With V trimmed by 3 bases and J by 2 bases, 3 bases remained unmatched. The germline V gene has CDR1 LNHDA and CDR2 SQIVND (reference sequence). The CDR3 is 16 amino acids. The CDR3 here is CASSMTGDTGANVLTF. The CDR3 DNA follows: TGTGCCAGTAGTATGACAGGGGATACTGGGGCCAACGTCCTGACTTTC. The complete variable domain, with remaining parts taken from reference TRBV19 and TRBJ2-6, reads DGGITQSPKYLFRKEGQNVTLSCEQNLNHDAMYWYRQDPGQGLRLIYYSQIVNDFQKGDIAEGYSVSREKKESFPLTVTSAQKNPTAFYLCASSMTGDTGANVLTFGAGSRLTVL.

The J gene is TRBJ1-2, the V gene TRBV19, with 11 nucleotides matching TRBD1. The CDR3 is 13 residues long. Germline lookup yields CDR1 LNHDA and CDR2 SQIVND (reference sequence). Trimming took 9 bases from V and 4 from J; bases not matched to a gene: 4. The CDR3 DNA reads as TGTGCCAGCAGGACAGGGGGCGGCTATGGCTACACCTTC. Its translation: CASRTGGGYGYTF.

This sequence joins TRBV5-1 and TRBJ2-3; 9 bases fit TRBD1. The length of the CDR3 is 18 residues. V was clipped by 6 bases and J by 3 bases; unmatched bases: 17. Germline CDR1 is SGHRS and CDR2 is YFSETQ. CDR3 coding DNA: TGCGCCAGCACGAGTAACCCATCCCGGACAGGGGTGACAGATACGCAGTATTTT. Amino acids: CASTSNPSRTGVTDTQYF.

The CDR3, as DNA: TGCGCCAGCAGCCGCGCTCCCGGGACTAGCGGGGGGATGACCGGGGAGCTGTTTTTT. It codes for CASSRAPGTSGGMTGELFF. J is TRBJ2-2 and V is TRBV4-3, with 15 bases that match TRBD2. In germline, CDR1 is LGHNA, CDR2 YSLEER. The CDR3 is 19 residues long. The V segment lost 4 bases and the J segment 5 bases; nucleotides outside the gene matches: 11.

In DNA form, the CDR3 reads TGTGCCAGCAGCCCTCCAAATGGGAGGGATAGTGACTATGGCTACACCTTC. Amino acid sequence: CASSPPNGRDSDYGYTF. This chain links TRBV7-9 with TRBJ1-2; D gene uncertain. The germline V gene has CDR1 SEHNR and CDR2 FQNEAQ (reference sequence). The CDR3 totals 17 residues. V was shortened by 5 bases and J by 3 bases, with 22 bases between the two germline ends.

This clone was seen more than once but under ten times. CDR3 bases: TGCGCCACCTCCCGCGGGGGACACTCCTACAATGAGCAGTTCTTC. Its protein product is CATSRGGHSYNEQFF. The J gene is TRBJ2-1, the V gene TRBV10-2; weak D call: TRBD2 (7 bases). This CDR3 comprises 15 residues. Germline values: CDR1 WSHSY, CDR2 SAAADI. V dropped 10 bases and J dropped 0 bases, with 16 bases sitting between them.

The chain carries TRBV11-3 and TRBJ2-5; 10 positions agree with TRBD2. This CDR3 has 16 amino acids. Germline V gene sequence: CDR1 SGHNT, CDR2 YENEEA. The V and J ends lost 2 bases and 5 bases, in that order; junction bases with no gene match: 8. CDR3 bases: TGTGCCAGCAGCTTAAGGTCTAGCGGGAGTACGGAGACCCAGTACTTC. Translation: CASSLRSSGSTETQYF.

This clone was observed a single time. The chain uses TRBV4-1 and TRBJ1-5, with D unresolved. The CDR3 runs to 15 residues. V was clipped by 3 bases and J by 7 bases, with 16 bases between them. The germline gives CDR1 MGHRA, CDR2 YSYEKL. CDR3 nucleotides: TGCGCCAGCAGCCAGAGCAGCCGGACTGACCAGCCCCAGCATTTT. This translates into CASSQSSRTDQPQHF.